This entry features one T cell receptor beta chain sequence. Antigen specificity is unknown. 13 Jbeta primers and 60 Vbeta primers were used for the PCR. Libraries were prepared by immunoSEQ multiplex PCR; TCRdb keeps only in-frame clonotypes and omits some of them. The data contain 150,000 to 170,000 clones, 80% of them singletons. This entry belongs to a study of cytomegalovirus exposure and HLA in healthy donors. Study results and caveats: In vitro assays verified that a few CMV-associated chains recognized CMV antigens specifically. An analysis was carried out later, and it reportedly showed fewer N-insertions in an Asian-associated ancestry cluster than the approximately 710-donor mean.

This CDR3 has 17 residues. Germline lookup yields CDR1 PRHDT and CDR2 FYEKMQ (reference sequence). V lost 4 bases and J lost 2; bases outside the gene matches: 10. It was healthy bone marrow donors who served as donors. This sequence originates from a woman aged 40 to 49 in good health and CMV-seropositive. The J gene is TRBJ1-3, the V gene TRBV13, with 8 bases fitting TRBD1. Material for sequencing was PBMCs. The CDR3 DNA sequence: TGTGCCAGCAGCTCCCGTCAGGGGGCCCTAGCTGGAAACACCATATATTTT. Its translation: CASSSRQGALAGNTIYF.